The clone carrying this T cell receptor beta chain was observed once. Antigen unknown. The germline CDR1 and CDR2 sequences are SGHRS and YFSETQ. The V end lost 2 bases, the J end lost 0 bases, and 12 bases lay between the germline ends. This CDR3 comprises 15 residues. One entry per CDR3 protein, called by TCRdb with MiXCR from the reads. The sample includes roughly 500,000 distinct CDR3 sequences, around 30% of them seen just once. The sample comes from a study of T cell repertoires in cytomegalovirus infection. Whole-study context: Recently identified HLA-C-restricted CMV epitopes were used, and well-studied HLA-B-restricted CMV epitopes were used as well. Matching HLA type and CMV infection were both indicated by public TCR beta signatures. Whole-study results and caveats: CMV-specific HLA-C-restricted TCR beta clonotypes dominated the ex vivo response. Accumulated public TCR beta family frequency recognized individuals carrying CMV together with the relevant HLA.

This chain uses TRBV5-1 with TRBJ2-7; D is possibly TRBD1 (6 bases). The source material was cultured PBMCs, sampled from culture after CMV antigen stimulation. This clonotype was obtained from a human donor in good health (CMV status not recorded). Some clones in this sample may be carry-over from other donors' samples. CDR3 amino acids: CASSFLGHSSYEQYF. CDR3 nucleotides: TGCGCCAGCAGCTTCCTGGGACACAGCTCCTACGAGCAGTACTTC.